This T cell receptor (beta chain) is from a study of tumour-infiltrating T cells in Burkitt lymphoma. Whole-study context: Survival, overall and progression-free, tracked with productive clonality.

Assay: immunoSEQ multiplex PCR; the TCRdb copy retains only in-frame clones and omits some. The sample yields 13,000 or so clones, approximately 83% seen once. Germline CDR1 is SGHKS and CDR2 is YYEKEE (reference sequence). This CDR3 is built from 20 residues. Between the trimmed V and J ends, which lost 2 bases and 2 bases, there was a span of 28 bases. The chain uses TRBV5-5 and TRBJ1-2, with no clear D. The source of this sequence is a human donor with diffuse large B-cell lymphoma. The sequenced material came from tumor tissue. CDR3 nucleotides: TGTGCCAGCAGCTTCTATCAATGGGTTCAGATTATCGCGCCGAACTATGGCTACACCTTC. This codes for CASSFYQWVQIIAPNYGYTF. Combining the CDR3 with reference TRBV5-5 and TRBJ1-2 gives the whole variable domain DAGVTQSPTHLIKTRGQQVTLRCSPISGHKSVSWYQQVLGQGPQFIFQYYEKEERGRGNFPDRFSARQFPNYSSELNVNALLLGDSALYLCASSFYQWVQIIAPNYGYTFGSGTRLTVV.